This section outlines one T cell receptor beta chain sequence together with its context. No base-level quality is on record; no much larger clone is a single base apart. The sequencer listed for this sample is Illumina NovaSeq 6000. TCR cDNA was synthesized by 5'RACE template switching, which introduced a universal primer site and unique molecular identifiers. Priming for cDNA synthesis came from both the TCR alpha and TCR beta constant segments. Libraries were amplified in two PCR steps, with sample barcodes and sequencing adapters added in the second step. Sequencing of the libraries was done on either Illumina HiSeq 2500 (2x100 bp) or NovaSeq (2x150 bp). In the authors' own workflow: Demultiplexing of reads and collapsing into UMI consensus sequences were performed with MIGEC, and V(D)J alignment was carried out with MiXCR. Vaccine-responding clonotypes were defined with edgeR using replicate PBMC samples, requiring FDR below 0.01 and a log2 fold change above 5 up to day 15. Each bulk clonotype was labeled CD4 or CD8 based on which sequenced repertoire, CD4 or CD8, contained the clonotype at higher abundance. To estimate the distribution of each clone across memory phenotypes, clonotype frequencies in memory subsets were weighted by FACS-sorted cell numbers. TCRdb reprocessing: public reads trimmed at Q25 with fastp, clones called with MiXCR, in-frame beta chains kept. Rows matching on CDR3 protein sequence are summarized as one entry with the most common DNA and genes. The V and J calls and clone size come from TCRdb's table, not from the authors' own analysis. Here the sample has more than 50,000 distinct CDR3 sequences; approximately 6.1% occur a single time. Roughly 31% of the sample comes from the top ten.

This sample was included in a study of T cells after yellow fever vaccination (dated by TCRdb to between 2017 and 2020). Background for the entire study: Using CD3, CD45RA, CCR7 and CD95 staining, memory subsets (EM, EMRA, CM and Tscm) were sorted on a BD FACS Aria III. Memory subsets were sorted on days 0, 15 and 45 and at 18 months following primary vaccination, and on days 0, 15 and 45 following the 30-year booster. The cohort comprised two healthy male donors, one aged 18 to 30 and one aged 30 to 39 years. The SMART-Seq v4 Ultra Low Input RNA kit was used to prepare libraries from fractions with low cell numbers. To follow T-cell clones before and after primary and booster YFV17D yellow fever vaccination, bulk TCR alpha and beta repertoires were sequenced over time. Blood was drawn at multiple timepoints before and after primary and secondary immunization, with bulk PBMC replicates and cell subsets isolated. General study outcomes and caveats: Most clones expanded after primary vaccination (almost 97% of CD4 and 88% of CD8) were re-detected after the booster, suggesting that broad memory maintenance occurred. A small share of clonotypes was detected in both CD4 and CD8 compartments, with the overlap likely arising from convergent recombination. Only a couple of donors were included in the study, so the extent to which the findings can be generalized is limited. Because abundant contaminating clonotypes from the bulk population could be contained in FACS-sorted repertoires, computational filtering was required. Compared with the primary T-cell response, the secondary T-cell response was faster but weaker, reaching its peak on day 5 rather than on day 15. In the sorted memory subsets on day 0, nearly all of the vaccine-responding clonotypes fell below detection.

The sample's treatment or condition, from its label and the paper: live attenuated yellow fever vaccine strain. PBMCs were isolated from peripheral blood using a standard Ficoll-Paque protocol. RNA from sorted memory subsets was extracted with the RNeasy Micro Kit. Between the V and J ends, shortened by 5 bases and 7 bases respectively, the junction contains 14 bases. CDR3 length: 13 amino acids, cysteine to phenylalanine. The read is trimmed to its CDR3 DNA, 39 bases read in frame from base 1. CDR1 and CDR2 were assigned from the germline V gene as MGHDK and SYGVNS. The sequence links TRBV25-1 to TRBJ1-2; the D gene is unclear. The TCR originated in a man between 18 and 29 years old who received the YFV17D yellow fever vaccine. The material sequenced was PBMCs, either bulk or a sorted T-cell subset (CD4+, CD8+, memory, or dextramer-sorted; not recorded which), taken on the day of the yellow fever booster vaccination. The sequence in DNA is TGTGCCAGCAGTTTGGGTCTGCGGGGTGGCTACACCTTC. The encoded protein is CASSLGLRGGYTF.